These T cell receptor beta chains were read from a single sample in a study of control samples from healthy donors and cancer patients. Using immunoSEQ multiplex PCR, the repertoire was profiled, and TCRdb retains in-frame clones only, with some absent. The data contain 150,000 to 200,000 clones, around 90% of them singletons. Input material: blood. These TCRs come from a man aged 25-45 years in good health. Both conserved end residues are trimmed from each CDR3. A D gene is named only where the DNA matches it firmly.

j_call v_call d_call cdr3_aa
TRBJ2-7 TRBV2 . ASSGNSISYEQY
TRBJ2-7 TRBV2 . ASSAPARSNYEQY
TRBJ2-3 TRBV11-3 TRBD2 ASSLGSLGLASRTDTQY
TRBJ2-3 TRBV5-6 TRBD1 ASSLAGRQGGADTQY
TRBJ1-5 TRBV5-6 . ASSLRAQGQPQH
TRBJ2-5 TRBV5-4 . ASSLRHGQETQY
TRBJ1-5 TRBV15 TRBD1 ATSRTNRGDQPQH
TRBJ2-1 TRBV10-3 . AIGGGPYNEQF
TRBJ1-5 TRBV7-8 . ASSLEGITSNQPQH
TRBJ1-1 TRBV7-2 . ASSLVSGRTEAF
TRBJ2-7 TRBV4-1 . ASSGRFYEQY
TRBJ2-3 TRBV6-5 . ASSYSTTSTDTQY
TRBJ2-5 TRBV7-6 . ARSDGETQY
TRBJ2-3 TRBV7-3 . ASSLTSGGTDTQY
TRBJ1-6 TRBV4-3 . ASSQDRGDSSYNSPLH
TRBJ2-1 TRBV14 . ASSPATGKRHNEQF
TRBJ2-3 TRBV6-2/TRBV6-3 . ASSYSGLPLY
TRBJ2-3 TRBV7-2 TRBD2 ASSLTSSGAPTDTQY
TRBJ2-1 TRBV28 TRBD2 ASLSLRRSSGPSSYNEQF
TRBJ2-2 TRBV7-8 . ASSLTMTGELF
TRBJ1-6 TRBV19 . ASSGASYNSPLH
TRBJ2-7 TRBV7-2 . ASSLGTVYEQY
TRBJ1-2 TRBV19 . ASKTHNYGYT
TRBJ1-6 TRBV5-4 TRBD1 ASSLYLGTGGYSPLH
TRBJ1-3 TRBV4-1 TRBD1 ASSRDQPGGAGNTIY
TRBJ2-3 TRBV4-1 . ASSPRDPGPGAASTDTQY
TRBJ1-1 TRBV7-9 . ASSPGGRGTEAF
TRBJ2-7 TRBV5-1 TRBD1 ASSSGQVGYEQY